One sample yielded the 23 T cell receptor beta chains listed below, sequenced in a study of T cell changes during pregnancy in multiple sclerosis. This table comes from immunoSEQ multiplex PCR, and its TCRdb copy is limited to in-frame clones, with some not included. The repertoire includes under 45,000 clones, roughly 90% of them detected once, and 6.5% to 7.5% sits in the top ten. This specimen was CD8+ T cells from peripheral blood mononuclear cells, taken in the third trimester of pregnancy. Receptors were obtained from a female donor with multiple sclerosis, enrolled in a pregnancy study.

The chain is built from TRBV5-8 and TRBJ2-3, with D possibly matching TRBD1 (5 bases). Trimming cost V 2 bases and J 1 base, with 14 bases left between them. Germline CDR1 reads SGHTS; CDR2 reads YDEGEE. The length of the CDR3 is 16 residues. CDR3 coding DNA: TGTGCCAGCAGCTTTGAAGGGGTAGGAGGCACAGATACGCAGTATTTT. Translation: CASSFEGVGGTDTQYF.

This chain uses TRBV9 with TRBJ2-7, with TRBD1 matching over 7 bases. Germline CDR1 and CDR2: SGDLS and YYNGEE. The CDR3 spans 12 residues. J gave up 4 bases and V 3 bases, and 1 base lay outside the gene matches. This CDR3 is CASSGRGYEQYF. The CDR3 bases are TGTGCCAGCAGCGGCAGGGGGTACGAGCAGTACTTC.

The chain joins TRBV6-5 to TRBJ2-7; 9 nucleotides line up with TRBD1. The ends lost 2 bases at V and 2 bases at J; junction bases unmatched: 1. The CDR3 is 14 amino acids. Germline V gene lookup returns CDR1 MNHEY and CDR2 SVGAGI. Written as DNA, the CDR3 is TGTGCCAGCAGTTACCGGGACAGGGCCTACGAGCAGTACTTC. It yields the protein CASSYRDRAYEQYF.

The rearrangement joins TRBV2 to TRBJ1-1; no definite D call. V was pared by 7 bases and J by 1 base, with 10 bases between. The CDR3 runs to 13 residues. Germline CDR1 and CDR2: SNHLY and FYNNEI. The CDR3 DNA sequence: TGTGCCAGCATTCCAGTCGAGAACACTGAAGCTTTCTTT. It yields the protein CASIPVENTEAFF.

V usage is TRBV30 and J usage is TRBJ2-2; the match to TRBD1 covers 9 bases. V dropped 5 bases and J dropped 8; count of bases not matched to a gene: 12. The germline V gene has CDR1 GTSNPN and CDR2 SVGIG (reference sequence). The CDR3 is 15 residues long. CDR3 DNA sequence: TGTGCCTGGGAAGGAGGGGACAGGGCGGCGGGGGAGCTGTTTTTT. This sequence encodes CAWEGGDRAAGELFF.

The chain carries TRBV28 and TRBJ2-1, with TRBD2 matching 8 bases. Trimming took 5 bases from V and 10 from J; bases not matched to a gene: 4. The CDR3 has 12 residues. The germline CDR1 and CDR2 sequences are MDHEN and SYDVKM. In DNA, the CDR3 is TGTGCCAGCAGTATGACGGGGGGGGAGCAGTTCTTC. Protein product: CASSMTGGEQFF.

This rearrangement joins TRBV11-2 to TRBJ1-5; D remains unclear. Germline V lookup: CDR1 SGHAT, CDR2 FQNNGV. The CDR3 consists of 12 residues. V lost 5 bases, J lost 4 bases, and 6 bases lay in between. The CDR3 region is CASSDTNQPQHF. The CDR3 DNA reads as TGTGCCAGCAGCGACACTAATCAGCCCCAGCATTTT.

The chain's CDR3 is CASSLSGNEQYF. CDR3 bases: TGTGCCAGCAGCTTATCAGGGAACGAGCAGTACTTC. This chain uses TRBV13 with TRBJ2-7; perhaps TRBD1 as D (5 bases). Germline V gene data show CDR1 as PRHDT and CDR2 as FYEKMQ (reference sequence). The CDR3 consists of 12 residues. V lost 2 bases and J 5 bases, leaving 7 bases between the germline ends.

This CDR3 is CASSEEPWDTQYF. The DNA of the CDR3 is TGTGCCAGCAGTGAAGAGCCTTGGGATACGCAGTATTTT. The genes are TRBV6-4 and TRBJ2-3, with D uncertain. V was shortened by 3 bases and J by 6 bases, with 10 bases between the two germline ends. Per germline, CDR1 MRHNA and CDR2 SNTAGT. This CDR3 has 13 residues.

The chain couples TRBV4-1 to TRBJ1-2; D ambiguous. V lost 1 base to trimming and J lost 4 bases, with 13 bases between them. From germline, CDR1 is MGHRA and CDR2 YSYEKL. The CDR3 is made up of 15 amino acids. CDR3 nucleotide sequence: TGCGCCAGCAGCCAAGTCTTAGTTAGAGCCTATGGCTACACCTTC. Translation gives CASSQVLVRAYGYTF.

The CDR3 coding sequence is TGCGCCAGCAGCCAAGATTATGGCGGAATGAACACTGAAGCTTTCTTT. Protein product: CASSQDYGGMNTEAFF. The chain combines TRBV4-3 with TRBJ1-1; unclear D gene. Germline loops: CDR1 LGHNA, CDR2 YSLEER. The ends were cut back, 0 bases at V and 0 bases at J, with 11 bases in the middle. The CDR3 sequence is 16 residues long.

The chain links TRBV7-9 to TRBJ2-7; D might be TRBD2 (6 bases). The CDR3 extends over 14 amino acids. Germline CDR1 and CDR2: SEHNR and FQNEAQ (reference sequence). V lost 3 bases, J lost 3 bases, and 12 bases lay in between. The CDR3 reads CASSLAGRYYEQYF. CDR3 in DNA: TGTGCCAGCAGCTTGGCGGGGAGATACTACGAGCAGTACTTC.

The chain combines TRBV4-3 with TRBJ2-7; TRBD2 matches 8 bases. Germline CDR1 is LGHNA and CDR2 is YSLEER. The ends lost 3 bases at V and 4 bases at J; junction bases unmatched: 5. The CDR3 totals 14 residues. The CDR3 sequence: CASSQSGGNYEQYF. The DNA of the CDR3 is TGCGCCAGCAGCCAGAGCGGGGGAAATTACGAGCAGTACTTC.

The chain is built from TRBV7-9 and TRBJ2-5; TRBD1 matches 8 bases. The V gene's germline CDR1 is SEHNR and CDR2 FQNEAQ (reference sequence). Trimming removed 5 bases from V and 3 bases from J; junction bases left unmatched: 17. The CDR3 has 18 residues. The DNA for the CDR3 is TGTGCCAGCAGCCCCTCCTACGGAGGACAGGGAGGTAAAGAGACCCAGTACTTC. Translating gives CASSPSYGGQGGKETQYF.

The chain couples TRBV13 to TRBJ1-4, with unresolved D. The V gene's germline CDR1 is PRHDT and CDR2 FYEKMQ (reference sequence). The CDR3 covers 15 residues. V dropped 5 bases and J dropped 0 bases, with 10 bases sitting between them. CDR3 loop: CASSLNSATNEKLFF. The DNA for the CDR3 is TGTGCCAGCAGCCTAAACAGTGCAACTAATGAAAAACTGTTTTTT.

The gene calls are TRBV5-6 and TRBJ1-4; 8 positions agree with TRBD1. V lost 3 bases and J lost 6; bases outside the gene matches: 7. CDR1 is SGHDT, CDR2 YYEEEE, per germline. The CDR3 contains 15 residues. The CDR3 loop is CASSWGTGEDEKLFF. For the CDR3, the DNA is TGTGCCAGCAGCTGGGGGACAGGCGAGGATGAAAAACTGTTTTTT. Filled out from reference TRBV5-6 and TRBJ1-4, the complete variable domain reads DAGVTQSPTHLIKTRGQQVTLRCSPKSGHDTVSWYQQALGQGPQFIFQYYEEEERQRGNFPDRFSGHQFPNYSSELNVNALLLGDSALYLCASSWGTGEDEKLFFGSGTQLSVL.

Here the CDR3 reads CASSLALAGGPGELFF. For the CDR3, the DNA is TGTGCCAGCAGCTTAGCCCTAGCGGGAGGGCCCGGGGAGCTGTTTTTT. V gene TRBV7-9 combines with J gene TRBJ2-2, with 12 bases matching TRBD2. The CDR3 length is 16 residues. Trimming removed 0 bases from V and 6 bases from J; junction bases left unmatched: 2. Germline-derived CDR1 and CDR2 are SEHNR and FQNEAQ (reference sequence).

The rearrangement joins TRBV25-1 to TRBJ2-3; 11 bases map to TRBD2. The CDR3 runs to 16 residues. V lost 4 bases to trimming and J lost 5 bases; unmatched junction nucleotides: 8. CDR1 and CDR2 from the germline V gene are MGHDK and SYGVNS. CDR3 coding DNA: TGTGCCAGCAGTGCGATAGGGCTAGCGGGGGGAGATACGCAGTATTTT. This sequence encodes CASSAIGLAGGDTQYF.

The CDR3 reads CASSAPQELDGYTF. The CDR3 bases are TGTGCCAGCAGCGCCCCTCAAGAGCTAGATGGCTACACCTTC. This chain joins TRBV9 and TRBJ1-2; D is undetermined. The CDR3 extends over 14 amino acids. From germline, CDR1 is SGDLS and CDR2 YYNGEE. Deletions cut 3 bases from V and 6 bases from J, with 15 bases between.

The CDR3: CAITNRDRDNEQYF. For the CDR3, the DNA is TGTGCCATCACCAACCGGGACAGGGATAACGAGCAGTACTTC. The rearrangement joins TRBV10-3 to TRBJ2-7, with 9 bases that match TRBD1. The trim removed 7 bases at V and 5 bases at J, leaving 9 bases unmatched. Germline CDR1 reads ENHRY; CDR2 reads SYGVKD. This CDR3 spans 14 amino acids.

This clone appeared a single time. This sequence joins TRBV27 and TRBJ1-1; D is uncertain. Germline lookup yields CDR1 MNHEY and CDR2 SMNVEV (reference sequence). This CDR3 is built from 14 residues. Trimming shortened V by 6 bases and J by 1 base, and 12 bases separated the two germline ends. For the CDR3, the DNA is TGTGCCAGCAGCGGCTCCAGCGGGAACACTGAAGCTTTCTTT. Amino acids: CASSGSSGNTEAFF.

Only one count was recorded for this clone. The chain has TRBV14 and TRBJ2-1; 14 nucleotides match TRBD2. Per the germline V gene, CDR1 is SGHDN and CDR2 is FVKESK. With V trimmed by 0 bases and J by 8 bases, 6 bases remained unmatched. There are 17 residues in the CDR3. CDR3 residues: CASSQDHGLAGGDEQFF. Here the CDR3 DNA reads TGTGCCAGCAGCCAAGATCACGGACTAGCGGGAGGTGATGAGCAGTTCTTC.

The chain joins TRBV9 to TRBJ2-1, with 10 bases aligning to TRBD2. This CDR3 has 13 amino acids. Trimming cost V 4 bases and J 10 bases; bases outside gene matches: 5. Germline V gene lookup returns CDR1 SGDLS and CDR2 YYNGEE. CDR3 in amino acids: CASSPGTSEEQFF. The DNA of the CDR3 is TGTGCCAGCAGCCCCGGGACTAGCGAGGAGCAGTTCTTC.